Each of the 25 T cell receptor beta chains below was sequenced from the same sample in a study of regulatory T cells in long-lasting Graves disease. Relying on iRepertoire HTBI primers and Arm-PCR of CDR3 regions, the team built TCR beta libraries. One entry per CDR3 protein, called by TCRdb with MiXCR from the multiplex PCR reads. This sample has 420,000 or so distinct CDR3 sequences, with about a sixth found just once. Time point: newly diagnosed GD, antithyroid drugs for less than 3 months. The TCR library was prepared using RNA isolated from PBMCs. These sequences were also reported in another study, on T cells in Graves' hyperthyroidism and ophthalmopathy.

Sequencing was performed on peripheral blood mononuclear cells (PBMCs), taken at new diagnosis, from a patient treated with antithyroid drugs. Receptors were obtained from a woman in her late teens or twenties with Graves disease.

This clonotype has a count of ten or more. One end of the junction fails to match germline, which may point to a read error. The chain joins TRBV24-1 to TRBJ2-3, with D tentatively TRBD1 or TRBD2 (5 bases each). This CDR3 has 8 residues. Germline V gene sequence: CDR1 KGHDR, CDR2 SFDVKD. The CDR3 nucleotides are TGTGCCCCAGGGACGAGCTTCTTT. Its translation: CAPGTSFF.

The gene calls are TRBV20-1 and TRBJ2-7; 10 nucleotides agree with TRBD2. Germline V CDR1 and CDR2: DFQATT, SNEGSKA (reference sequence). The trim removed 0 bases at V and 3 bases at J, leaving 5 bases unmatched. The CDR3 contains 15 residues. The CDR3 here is CSARDFRTSGYEQYF. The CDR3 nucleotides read TGCAGTGCTAGAGATTTTCGGACTAGCGGCTACGAGCAGTACTTC.

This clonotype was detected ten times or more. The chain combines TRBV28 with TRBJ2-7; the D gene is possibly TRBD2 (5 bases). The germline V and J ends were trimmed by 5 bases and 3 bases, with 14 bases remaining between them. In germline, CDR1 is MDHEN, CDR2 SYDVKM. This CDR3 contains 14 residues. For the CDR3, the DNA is TGTGCCAGCAGTGGGATTAGCGTGAACTACGAGCAGTACTTC. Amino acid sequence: CASSGISVNYEQYF. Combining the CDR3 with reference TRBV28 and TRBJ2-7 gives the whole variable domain DVKVTQSSRYLVKRTGEKVFLECVQDMDHENMFWYRQDPGLGLRLIYFSYDVKMKEKGDIPEGYSVSREKKERFSLILESASTNQTSMYLCASSGISVNYEQYFGPGTRLTVT.

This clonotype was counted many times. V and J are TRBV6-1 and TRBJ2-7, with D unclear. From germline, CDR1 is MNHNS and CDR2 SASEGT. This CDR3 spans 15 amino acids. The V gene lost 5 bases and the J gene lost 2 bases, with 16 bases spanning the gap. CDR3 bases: TGTGCCAGCAGTACCGTTCGCGGATCCGCCTACGAGCAGTACTTC. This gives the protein CASSTVRGSAYEQYF.

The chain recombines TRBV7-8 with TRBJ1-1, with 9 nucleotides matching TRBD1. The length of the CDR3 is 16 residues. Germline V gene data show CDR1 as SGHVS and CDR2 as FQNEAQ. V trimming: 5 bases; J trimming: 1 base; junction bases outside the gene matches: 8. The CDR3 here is CASSPPVGQGNTEAFF. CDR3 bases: TGTGCCAGCAGCCCCCCCGTGGGACAGGGGAACACTGAAGCTTTCTTT.

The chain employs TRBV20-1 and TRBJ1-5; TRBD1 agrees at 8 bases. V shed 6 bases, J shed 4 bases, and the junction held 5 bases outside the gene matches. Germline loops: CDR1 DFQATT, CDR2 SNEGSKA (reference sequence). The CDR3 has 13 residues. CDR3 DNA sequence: TGCAGTGCGCCCCAGGGGGCGAATCAGCCCCAGCATTTT. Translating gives CSAPQGANQPQHF.

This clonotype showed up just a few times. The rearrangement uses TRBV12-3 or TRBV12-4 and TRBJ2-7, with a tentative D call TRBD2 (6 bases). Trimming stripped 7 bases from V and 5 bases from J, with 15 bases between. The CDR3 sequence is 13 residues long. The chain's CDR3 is CASKARRDHEQYF. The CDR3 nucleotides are TGTGCCAGCAAGGCCCGGCGGGACCACGAGCAGTACTTC.

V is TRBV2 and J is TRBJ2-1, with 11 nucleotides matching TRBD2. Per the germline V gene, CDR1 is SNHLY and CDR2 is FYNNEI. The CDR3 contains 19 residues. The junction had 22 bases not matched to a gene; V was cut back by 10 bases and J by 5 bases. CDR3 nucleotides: TGTGCCACCCTTGAATTAGCGGGAGGGCCGTCTAAGGTCAACAATGAGCAGTTCTTC. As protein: CATLELAGGPSKVNNEQFF.

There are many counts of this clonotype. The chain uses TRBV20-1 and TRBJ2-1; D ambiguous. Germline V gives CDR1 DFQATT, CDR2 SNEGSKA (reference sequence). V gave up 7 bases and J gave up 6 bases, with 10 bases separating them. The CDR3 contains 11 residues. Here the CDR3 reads CSVPYSNEQFF. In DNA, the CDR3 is TGCAGTGTTCCGTATAGCAATGAGCAGTTCTTC.

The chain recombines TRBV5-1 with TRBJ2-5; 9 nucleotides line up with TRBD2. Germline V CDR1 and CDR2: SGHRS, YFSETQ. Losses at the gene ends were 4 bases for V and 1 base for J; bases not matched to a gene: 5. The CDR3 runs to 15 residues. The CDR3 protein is CASSLQRGAQETQYF. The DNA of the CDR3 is TGCGCCAGCAGCCTCCAGCGGGGGGCCCAAGAGACCCAGTACTTC.

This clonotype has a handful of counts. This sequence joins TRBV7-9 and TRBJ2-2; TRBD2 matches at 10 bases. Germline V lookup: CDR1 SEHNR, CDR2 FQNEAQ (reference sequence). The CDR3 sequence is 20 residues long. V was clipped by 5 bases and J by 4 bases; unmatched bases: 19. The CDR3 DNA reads TGTGCCAGCAGCCTACTAGGGGGGCTAGCGGGAGTGATGCGCACCGGGGAGCTGTTTTTT. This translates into CASSLLGGLAGVMRTGELFF.

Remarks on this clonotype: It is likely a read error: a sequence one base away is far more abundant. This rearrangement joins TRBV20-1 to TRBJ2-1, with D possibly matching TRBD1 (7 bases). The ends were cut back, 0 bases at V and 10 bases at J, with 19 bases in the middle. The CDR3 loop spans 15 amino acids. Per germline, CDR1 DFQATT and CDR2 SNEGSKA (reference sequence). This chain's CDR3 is CSARDLRQGGYEQFF. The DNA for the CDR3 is TGCAGTGCTAGAGATCTCCGACAGGGAGGCTACGAGCAGTTCTTC.

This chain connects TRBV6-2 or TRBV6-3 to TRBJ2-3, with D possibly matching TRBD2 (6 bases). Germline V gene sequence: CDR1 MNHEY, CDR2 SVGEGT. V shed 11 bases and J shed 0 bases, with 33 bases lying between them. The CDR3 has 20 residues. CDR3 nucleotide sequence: TGTGCCCCCCGGACACCGGAGTTTGGTAGCGGAGACTCTAGCACAGATACGCAGTATTTT. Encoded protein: CAPRTPEFGSGDSSTDTQYF.

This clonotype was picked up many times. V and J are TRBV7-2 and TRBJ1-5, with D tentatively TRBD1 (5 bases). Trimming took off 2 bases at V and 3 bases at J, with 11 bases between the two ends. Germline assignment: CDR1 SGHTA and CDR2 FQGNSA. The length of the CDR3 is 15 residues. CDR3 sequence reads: CASSLLGRANQPQHF. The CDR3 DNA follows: TGTGCCAGCAGCTTACTTGGCAGGGCCAATCAGCCCCAGCATTTT.

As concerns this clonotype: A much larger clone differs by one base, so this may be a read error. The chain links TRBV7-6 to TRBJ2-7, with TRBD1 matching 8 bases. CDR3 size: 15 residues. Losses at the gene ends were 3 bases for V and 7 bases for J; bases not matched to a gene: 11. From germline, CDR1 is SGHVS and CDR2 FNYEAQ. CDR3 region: CASSFQQTGAGEQYF. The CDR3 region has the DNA TGTGCCAGCAGCTTTCAGCAGACAGGGGCGGGTGAGCAGTACTTC.

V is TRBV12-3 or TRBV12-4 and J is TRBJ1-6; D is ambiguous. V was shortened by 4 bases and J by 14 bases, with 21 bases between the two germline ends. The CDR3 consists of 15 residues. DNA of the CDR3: TGTGCCAGCAGTTCGAGACAAGGTCCTATGCCAACCCTCCACTTT. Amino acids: CASSSRQGPMPTLHF.

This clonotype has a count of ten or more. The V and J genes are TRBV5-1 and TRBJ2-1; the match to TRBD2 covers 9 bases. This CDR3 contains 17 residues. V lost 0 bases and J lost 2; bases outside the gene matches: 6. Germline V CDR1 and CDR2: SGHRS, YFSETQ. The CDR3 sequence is CASSLGTSVLAYNEQFF. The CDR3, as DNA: TGCGCCAGCAGCTTGGGGACTAGCGTATTGGCCTACAATGAGCAGTTCTTC.

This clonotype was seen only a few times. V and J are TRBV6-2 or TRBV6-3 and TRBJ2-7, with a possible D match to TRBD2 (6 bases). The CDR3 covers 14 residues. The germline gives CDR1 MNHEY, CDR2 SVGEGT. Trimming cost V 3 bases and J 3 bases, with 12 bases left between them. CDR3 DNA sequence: TGTGCCAGCAGTTATACTAGCAATAACTACGAGCAGTACTTC. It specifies CASSYTSNNYEQYF.

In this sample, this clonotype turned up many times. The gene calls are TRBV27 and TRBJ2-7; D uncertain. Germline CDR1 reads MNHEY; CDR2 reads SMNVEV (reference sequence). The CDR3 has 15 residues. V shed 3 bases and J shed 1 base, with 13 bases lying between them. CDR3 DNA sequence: TGTGCCAGCAGTTTGCAACGGCGCCTTTCCTACGAGCAGTACTTC. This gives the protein CASSLQRRLSYEQYF.

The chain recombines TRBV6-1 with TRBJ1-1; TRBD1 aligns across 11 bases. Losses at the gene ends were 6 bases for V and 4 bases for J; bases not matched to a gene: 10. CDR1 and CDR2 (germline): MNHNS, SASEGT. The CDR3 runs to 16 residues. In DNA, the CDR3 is TGTGCCAGCAGAAACAGCCGGGGACAGGGGGGCACTGAAGCTTTCTTT. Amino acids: CASRNSRGQGGTEAFF.

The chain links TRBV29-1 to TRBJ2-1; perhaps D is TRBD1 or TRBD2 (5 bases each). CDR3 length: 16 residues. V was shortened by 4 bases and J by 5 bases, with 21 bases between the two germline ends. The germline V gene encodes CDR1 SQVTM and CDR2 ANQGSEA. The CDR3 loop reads CSVGDGTSSPHNEQFF. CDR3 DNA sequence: TGCAGCGTTGGTGACGGGACCTCATCCCCCCACAATGAGCAGTTCTTC.

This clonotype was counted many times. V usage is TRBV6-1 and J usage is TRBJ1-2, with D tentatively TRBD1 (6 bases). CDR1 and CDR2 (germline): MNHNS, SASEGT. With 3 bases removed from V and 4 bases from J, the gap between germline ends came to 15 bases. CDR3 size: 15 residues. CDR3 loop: CASSDFTGWGYGYTF. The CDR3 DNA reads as TGTGCCAGCAGTGATTTCACAGGGTGGGGCTATGGCTACACCTTC.

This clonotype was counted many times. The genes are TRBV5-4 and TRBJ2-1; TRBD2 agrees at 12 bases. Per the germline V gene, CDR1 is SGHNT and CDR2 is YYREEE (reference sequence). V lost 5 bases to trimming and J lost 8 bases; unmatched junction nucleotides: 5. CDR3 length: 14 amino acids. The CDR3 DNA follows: TGTGCCAGCAGGAGGACTAGCGGGATCGATGAGCAGTTCTTC. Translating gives CASRRTSGIDEQFF.

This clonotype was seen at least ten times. CDR3 sequence reads: CASSSSGQGHYGYTF. For the CDR3, the DNA is TGTGCCAGCAGTTCGTCTGGACAGGGGCACTATGGCTACACCTTC. The J gene is TRBJ1-2, the V gene TRBV6-5; TRBD1 aligns across 9 bases. V shed 4 bases and J 3 bases; nucleotides not matched to a gene: 6. The germline CDR1 and CDR2 sequences are MNHEY and SVGAGI. The CDR3 runs 15 residues.

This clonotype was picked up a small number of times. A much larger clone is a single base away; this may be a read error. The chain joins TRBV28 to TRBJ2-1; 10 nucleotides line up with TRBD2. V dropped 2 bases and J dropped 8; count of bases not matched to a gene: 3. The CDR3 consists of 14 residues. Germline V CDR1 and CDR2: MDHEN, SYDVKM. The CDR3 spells CASSLLAGEDEQFF. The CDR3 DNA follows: TGTGCCAGCAGTTTACTAGCGGGAGAAGATGAGCAGTTCTTC.